What follows is one T cell receptor beta chain and its context. These data originate in a study of control samples from healthy donors and cancer patients. The data were produced by immunoSEQ multiplex PCR, yet TCRdb's version contains in-frame clones alone and is incomplete. The table lists fewer than 200,000 clones, about 94% of them singletons. V lost 6 bases and J lost 6; bases outside the gene matches: 11. This CDR3 contains 16 residues. Per germline, CDR1 SGHAT and CDR2 FQNNGV. The sample taken for sequencing was blood. V gene TRBV11-2 combines with J gene TRBJ2-2, with 9 positions matching TRBD1. The sequence derives from a woman aged 55-69 years in good health. CDR3 bases: TGTGCCAGCAGAGACAACAGGGGGCGGCTGGCCGGGGAGCTGTTTTTT. Its translation: CASRDNRGRLAGELFF.